The T cell receptor (beta chain) under discussion was sequenced for a study of Graves' ophthalmopathy and Graves' hyperthyroidism. Study conclusions and caveats: Most thyroid clonotypes expanded beyond 0.001 frequency were also found in blood.

There are many counts of this clonotype. Antigen: not known. Amplified TCR beta CDR3 regions were obtained using RNA transcripts as template. Second-round multiplex PCR came after a first-round RT-PCR that employed HTBI primers. MiXCR, run by TCRdb on the multiplex PCR reads, gives a single entry per CDR3 protein. Here the sample spans 200,000 to 250,000 distinct CDR3 sequences, 25% to 30% being singletons. Those donors who had ophthalmopathy presented with moderate-to-severe activity, a CAS of ≥3, a NOSPECS of ≥4 and a duration under 3 months. The source of the PBMCs was more than 9.5 ml of fresh peripheral blood. The V end was cut by 8 bases, the J end by 5 bases, with 18 bases between. Germline lookup yields CDR1 SGHTA and CDR2 FQGNSA. The CDR3 consists of 14 residues.

The sequencing input was peripheral blood. The rearrangement joins TRBV7-2 to TRBJ2-5; the D gene is possibly TRBD2 (5 bases). The TCR sequence derives from a man aged 50-60 years with Graves' ophthalmopathy. The CDR3 here is CASREGLAGETQYF. The CDR3 region has the DNA TGTGCCAGCCGCGAGGGCCTAGCCGGGGAGACCCAGTACTTC.